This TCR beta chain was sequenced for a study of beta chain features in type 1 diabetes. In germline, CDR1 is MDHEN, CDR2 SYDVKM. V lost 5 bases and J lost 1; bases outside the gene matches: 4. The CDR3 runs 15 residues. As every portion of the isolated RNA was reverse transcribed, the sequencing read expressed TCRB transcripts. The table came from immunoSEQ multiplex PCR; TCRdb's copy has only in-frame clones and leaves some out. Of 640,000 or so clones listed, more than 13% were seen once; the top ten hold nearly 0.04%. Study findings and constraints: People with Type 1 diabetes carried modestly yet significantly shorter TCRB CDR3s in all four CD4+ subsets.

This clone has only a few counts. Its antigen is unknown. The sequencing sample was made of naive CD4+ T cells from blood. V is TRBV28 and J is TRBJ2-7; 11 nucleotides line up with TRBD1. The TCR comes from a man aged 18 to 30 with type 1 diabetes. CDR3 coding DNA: TGTGCCAGCAGTGTTGGGACAGGGGGATCCTACGAGCAGTACTTC. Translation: CASSVGTGGSYEQYF.